The sequence of this TCR beta chain was determined in a study of identical twins. Study results and limitations: Beta clonotypes that were abundant in cord blood contained fewer insertions, a pattern absent from memory repertoires.

This clonotype was observed a handful of times. Antigen: not known. Germline CDR1 MNHNS, CDR2 SASEGT. The V gene end was trimmed by 5 bases and the J gene end by 2 bases; junction bases not matched to a gene: 14. CDR3 length equals 17 residues. TCRdb re-derived calls from the 5' RACE reads in MiXCR, one entry per CDR3 protein. This sample has approximately 600,000 distinct CDR3 sequences, with roughly 7.2% found just once. This sample also belongs to another study, concerning yellow fever vaccine responses in identical twins.

This TCR was recovered from a woman younger than 35 in good health. The sample comprised PBMCs. This chain joins TRBV6-1 and TRBJ2-5, with 7 nucleotides matching TRBD1. The CDR3 spells CASSTRSGTVRQETQYF. In DNA form, the CDR3 reads TGTGCCAGCAGTACACGCTCCGGGACAGTTAGGCAAGAGACCCAGTACTTC.